This passage covers 7 T cell receptor beta chains from one sample sequenced in a study of CD8 T cells in ankylosing spondylitis. TCRdb reprocessed the 5' RACE reads via MiXCR and lists one record per CDR3 protein. The sample comprises roughly 100,000 distinct CDR3 sequences, about 8.5% of which are singletons, and approximately 9.9% rests with the top ten. Sequenced: blood, either unsorted or a sorted T cell fraction (not recorded which). The source of these receptors is a male donor with ankylosing spondylitis or in good health (not recorded which).

This clonotype has ten or more counts. The rearrangement uses TRBV4-3 and TRBJ1-1; D gene unclear. Germline CDR1 and CDR2: LGHNA and YSLEER. Trimming shortened V by 3 bases and J by 0 bases, and 11 bases separated the two germline ends. This CDR3 region has 15 residues. CDR3 in amino acids: CASSQAFTVNTEAFF. For the CDR3, the DNA is TGCGCCAGCAGCCAGGCTTTTACAGTGAACACTGAAGCTTTCTTT.

The chain couples TRBV7-2 to TRBJ2-3, with D perhaps matching TRBD2 (6 bases). Trimming cost V 1 base and J 4 bases, with 15 bases left between them. Germline V gene lookup returns CDR1 SGHTA and CDR2 FQGNSA. The CDR3 spans 16 residues. DNA of the CDR3: TGTGCCAGCAGCTTAGGAGGCGGGATAGAGTCAGATACGCAGTATTTT. Its protein product is CASSLGGGIESDTQYF.

This clonotype was counted only a few times. The CDR3 protein is CASSPQGLQGYTF. CDR3 in DNA: TGTGCCAGCAGCCCACAGGGTTTACAGGGCTACACCTTC. This chain joins TRBV25-1 and TRBJ1-2; tentative D call: TRBD1 (6 bases). The CDR3 totals 13 residues. Per germline, CDR1 MGHDK and CDR2 SYGVNS. Trimming left V 6 bases short and J 8 bases short, with 16 bases between.

The table lists this clonotype with many counts. V and J are TRBV15 and TRBJ2-3; the D gene is possibly TRBD1 (5 bases). Trimming took 4 bases from V and 3 from J, leaving 14 bases between them. Germline V gives CDR1 LNHNV, CDR2 YYDKDF (reference sequence). The CDR3 covers 15 residues. The CDR3 protein is CATSTAGLWTDTQYF. CDR3 DNA sequence: TGTGCCACCAGCACAGCAGGGCTTTGGACAGATACGCAGTATTTT. Filled out from reference TRBV15 and TRBJ2-3, the complete variable domain reads DAMVIQNPRYQVTQFGKPVTLSCSQTLNHNVMYWYQQKSSQAPKLLFHYYDKDFNNEADTPDNFQSRRPNTSFCFLDIRSPGLGDTAMYLCATSTAGLWTDTQYFGPGTRLTVL.

This clonotype was counted at least ten times. The J gene is TRBJ2-4, the V gene TRBV7-8, with 9 nucleotides matching TRBD1. In germline, CDR1 is SGHVS, CDR2 FQNEAQ. CDR3 size: 13 residues. The junction had 10 bases not matched to a gene; V was cut back by 6 bases and J by 13 bases. DNA of the CDR3: TGTGCCAGCAGTTTAAATCCGGGACAGGGCCAGTACTTC. This encodes CASSLNPGQGQYF.

Many counts were recorded for this clonotype. The chain couples TRBV4-2 to TRBJ2-3; TRBD2 aligns across 8 bases. The length of the CDR3 is 15 residues. J gave up 4 bases and V 3 bases, and 6 bases lay outside the gene matches. Germline CDR1 is LGHNA and CDR2 is YNFKEQ. The CDR3 region is CASSHPGLDADTQYF. CDR3 coding DNA: TGTGCCAGCAGCCACCCGGGACTAGACGCAGATACGCAGTATTTT.

This clonotype showed up many times. The gene calls are TRBV7-2 and TRBJ2-3, with D perhaps matching TRBD2 (6 bases). The V end was cut by 5 bases, the J end by 7 bases, with 16 bases between. The CDR3 has 14 amino acids. Germline V gene data show CDR1 as SGHTA and CDR2 as FQGNSA. CDR3 nucleotide sequence: TGTGCCAGCAGCGGGACTGTAGTCACGAATACGCAGTATTTT. Protein: CASSGTVVTNTQYF.